This T cell receptor (beta chain) was retrieved from a study of control samples from healthy donors and cancer patients. V was clipped by 1 base and J by 6 bases, with 17 bases between them. CDR1 and CDR2 (germline): SEHNR, FQNEAQ (reference sequence). The length of the CDR3 is 16 residues. Sequencing used immunoSEQ multiplex PCR; TCRdb keeps in-frame clones, though not all of them. Altogether 150,000 to 200,000 clones are present, 80% to 90% being singletons, with the ten largest covering approximately 12%. The sequence came from a young man in good health. Sequenced: blood. This chain connects TRBV7-9 to TRBJ2-3; D remains unclear. This CDR3 reads CASSLGLQRDRDTQYF. CDR3 nucleotides: TGTGCCAGCAGCTTAGGACTCCAGCGAGACCGCGATACGCAGTATTTT. Looking up the rest from reference TRBV7-9 and TRBJ2-3 gives the full variable domain: DTGVSQNPRHKITKRGQNVTFRCDPISEHNRLYWYRQTLGQGPEFLTYFQNEAQLEKSRLLSDRFSAERPKGSFSTLEIQRTEQGDSAMYLCASSLGLQRDRDTQYFGPGTRLTVL.